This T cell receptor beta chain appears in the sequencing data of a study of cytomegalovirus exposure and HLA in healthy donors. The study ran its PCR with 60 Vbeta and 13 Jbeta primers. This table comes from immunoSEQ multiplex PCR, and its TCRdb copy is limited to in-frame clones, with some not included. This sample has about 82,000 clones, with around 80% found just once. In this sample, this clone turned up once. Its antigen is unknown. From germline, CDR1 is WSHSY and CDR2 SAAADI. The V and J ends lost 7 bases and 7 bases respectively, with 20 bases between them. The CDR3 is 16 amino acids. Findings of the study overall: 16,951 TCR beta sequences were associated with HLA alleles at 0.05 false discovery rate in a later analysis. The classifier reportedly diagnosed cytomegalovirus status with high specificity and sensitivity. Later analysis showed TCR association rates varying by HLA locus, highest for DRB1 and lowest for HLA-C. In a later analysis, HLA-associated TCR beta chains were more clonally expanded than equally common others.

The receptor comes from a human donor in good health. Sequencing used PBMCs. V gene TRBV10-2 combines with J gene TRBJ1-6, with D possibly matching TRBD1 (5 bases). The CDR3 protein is CASNLNRPSSNSPLHF. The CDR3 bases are TGCGCCAGCAATTTGAACAGGCCCTCCTCGAATTCACCCCTCCACTTT.